This record concerns one T cell receptor beta chain sequence. Its antigen is currently unknown. Additional DNA sequences in this sample encode the identical CDR3. Of the isolated RNA, all was reverse transcribed, and so the sequenced material was expressed TCRB transcripts. Method: immunoSEQ multiplex PCR; TCRdb's copy keeps in-frame clones and lacks some. The data hold about 740,000 clones, with about an eighth observed a single time. The data originate from a study of beta chain features in type 1 diabetes. Points from the study as a whole: PCR might favor shorter templates, equally in patients and controls. The study found moderately but significantly shorter TCRB CDR3s in all four CD4+ subsets of Type 1 diabetes patients. A cDNA-based sequencing approach could over-represent cells with high TCR expression.

Between the trimmed V and J ends, which lost 0 bases and 0 bases, there was a span of 6 bases. The CDR3 has 15 residues. The germline V gene has CDR1 GTSNPN and CDR2 SVGIG (reference sequence). The sample consisted of naive CD4+ T cells from blood. The chain is built from TRBV30 and TRBJ1-6; D is unresolved. This TCR derives from a man aged 18 to 29 with type 1 diabetes. The CDR3 DNA reads TGTGCCTGGAGTGTTGTGAGCTCCTATAATTCACCCCTCCACTTT. Its protein is CAWSVVSSYNSPLHF.